The 5 T cell receptor beta chains listed next were all sequenced from one sample in a study of shared clonotypes between healthy human individuals (dated by TCRdb to 2020 to 2021). The library came from the immunoSEQ multiplex PCR assay. The clones in this table, taken by TCRdb from immuneACCESS, are in-frame only. Not every clone is retained; where verified, under half of the shortfall comes from an unresolved V gene, and the cause of the rest is unknown. The sample table shows over a million clones, and around 74% are seen once. The leading ten clones occupy approximately 1.3% of the sample. The sequenced material came from memory CD4+ T cells sorted from blood. The meaning of the sample's cell subset or site label: CD45RA-negative fraction. The source of these receptors is a man younger than 35 in good health.

This clone has only a few counts. The chain combines TRBV6-6 with TRBJ2-5; TRBD1 agrees at 7 bases. Germline V lookup: CDR1 MNHNY, CDR2 SVGAGI (reference sequence). The CDR3 runs 13 residues. The ends lost 3 bases at V and 5 bases at J; junction bases unmatched: 3. The CDR3 loop reads CASSYRTGETQYF. Here the CDR3 DNA reads TGTGCCAGCAGTTATAGGACAGGCGAGACCCAGTACTTC.

The chain links TRBV5-1 to TRBJ1-2; D unclear. V gave up 0 bases and J gave up 4 bases, with 4 bases separating them. This CDR3 has 12 amino acids. Germline V gives CDR1 SGHRS, CDR2 YFSETQ. The CDR3 DNA follows: TGCGCCAGCAGCTTGGAACTCTATGGCTACACCTTC. This gives the protein CASSLELYGYTF.

The J gene is TRBJ2-1, the V gene TRBV6-5; D call uncertain. CDR1 is MNHEY, CDR2 SVGAGI, per germline. Trimming shortened V by 4 bases and J by 8 bases, and 15 bases separated the two germline ends. This CDR3 contains 14 residues. For the CDR3, the DNA is TGTGCCAGCAGTTCCCACTACCTTGGCGATGAGCAGTTCTTC. It translates to CASSSHYLGDEQFF.

The rearrangement uses TRBV19 and TRBJ1-2; no reliable D call. Germline CDR1 and CDR2: LNHDA and SQIVND (reference sequence). This CDR3 is built from 17 residues. V dropped 3 bases and J dropped 8 bases, with 25 bases sitting between them. CDR3 loop: CASSIKQSRSTKKGYTF. CDR3 bases: TGTGCCAGTAGTATCAAACAGAGCAGAAGCACTAAAAAAGGCTACACCTTC.

For the CDR3, the DNA is TGCAGCGCTCAGACAGGGATGAAGGTCACTGAAGCTTTCTTT. Translated, it gives CSAQTGMKVTEAFF. The chain joins TRBV29-1 to TRBJ1-1, with 7 positions matching TRBD1. In germline, CDR1 is SQVTM, CDR2 ANQGSEA. Unmatched junction bases numbered 12, after V lost 7 bases and J lost 4 bases. The CDR3 has 14 amino acids. Complete variable domain (other parts from reference TRBV29-1 and TRBJ1-1): SAVISQKPSRDICQRGTSLTIQCQVDSQVTMMFWYRQQPGQSLTLIATANQGSEATYESGFVIDKFPISRPNLTFSTLTVSNMSPEDSSIYLCSAQTGMKVTEAFFGQGTRLTVV.